The 16 T cell receptor beta chains below all came from one sample that was sequenced in a study of quantifying T cell responses using KT2 cells. Study summary: RNA was reverse transcribed with TCR alpha and beta constant-region primers.

The cDNA 3' end received a ligated oligonucleotide with a UMI. First-round PCR used 3 to 4 cycles and beta primers RC1.1 and RC1.2 covering TRBC1 and TRBC2. From the UMI-ligation and nested PCR reads, TCRdb called clonotypes with MiXCR, one entry per CDR3 protein. Here the sample spans 60,000 or so distinct CDR3 sequences, roughly an eighth being singletons. The material sequenced was PBMCs spiked with cells of the T cell clone KT2. The receptor set was obtained from a human donor.

This chain uses TRBV7-6 with TRBJ1-1; D gene unclear. The CDR3 has 13 residues. V was clipped by 3 bases and J by 6 bases, with 11 bases between them. Germline V CDR1 and CDR2: SGHVS, FNYEAQ. CDR3 sequence: CASSFDGASEAFF. In DNA, the CDR3 is TGTGCCAGCAGCTTCGACGGCGCCTCTGAAGCTTTCTTT.

This chain connects TRBV19 to TRBJ1-2; D is perhaps TRBD1 (6 bases). V was cut by 3 bases and J by 3 bases, with 17 bases left in between. The germline V gene has CDR1 LNHDA and CDR2 SQIVND (reference sequence). The CDR3 sequence is 16 residues long. DNA for the CDR3: TGTGCCAGTAGTATGGAAGGACAGAGGGTTTACTATGGCTACACCTTC. Its protein product is CASSMEGQRVYYGYTF.

The chain's CDR3 is CASSSNTEAFF. CDR3 sequence (DNA): TGTGCCAGCAGTTCAAACACTGAAGCTTTCTTT. The chain uses TRBV6-6 and TRBJ1-1; the D is unclear. The germline CDR1 and CDR2 sequences are MNHNY and SVGAGI (reference sequence). The CDR3 has 11 residues. V lost 4 bases, J lost 2 bases, and 2 bases lay in between.

The rearrangement links TRBV12-3 or TRBV12-4 to TRBJ1-1; 7 bases are shared with TRBD1. J was trimmed by 4 bases and V by 4 bases; bases with no gene match: 3. The CDR3 has 13 residues. The CDR3 bases are TGTGCCAGCAGTTGGACAGGAGGCACTGAAGCTTTCTTT. Translating it yields CASSWTGGTEAFF.

The rearrangement links TRBV7-9 to TRBJ2-1, with TRBD2 matching 7 bases. The CDR3 contains 16 residues. Trimming cost V 0 bases and J 12 bases; bases outside gene matches: 14. CDR1 SEHNR and CDR2 FQNEAQ come from the germline V gene (reference sequence). The CDR3 sequence: CASSLARELGYPVQFF. The CDR3 DNA reads as TGTGCCAGCAGCTTAGCGCGGGAGTTAGGGTACCCTGTGCAGTTCTTC.

This clonotype has more than one count but fewer than ten. The chain has TRBV6-2 or TRBV6-3 and TRBJ2-7; no firm D call. This CDR3 has 13 amino acids. Trimming stripped 8 bases from V and 4 bases from J, with 15 bases between. Germline-derived CDR1 and CDR2 are MNHEY and SVGEGT. CDR3 in DNA: TGTGCCAGCGGCCACCTTTTTGCATACGAGCAGTACTTC. It specifies CASGHLFAYEQYF.

This clonotype was found many times. The J gene is TRBJ2-5, the V gene TRBV9; 11 bases match TRBD2. V was pared by 0 bases and J by 2 bases, with 9 bases of the junction left unmatched. The CDR3 is 18 amino acids. Germline CDR1 and CDR2: SGDLS and YYNGEE. In DNA form, the CDR3 reads TGTGCCAGCAGCGTAGCTGGATCGGGGACTAGCGGTCAAGAGACCCAGTACTTC. Protein: CASSVAGSGTSGQETQYF.

V is TRBV11-1 and J is TRBJ2-1; 8 bases fit TRBD2. The germline V gene has CDR1 SGHAT and CDR2 FQDESV (reference sequence). The V segment lost 8 bases and the J segment 4 bases; nucleotides outside the gene matches: 7. The CDR3 length is 14 residues. The CDR3 nucleotides read TGTGCCAGCCAATCGGGGGGGCTTTACAATGAGCAGTTCTTC. It specifies CASQSGGLYNEQFF.

This clonotype was recorded a few times. The rearrangement links TRBV14 to TRBJ1-1; TRBD1 is a possible D gene (5 bases). The CDR3 spans 14 residues. Germline lookup yields CDR1 SGHDN and CDR2 FVKESK. V was trimmed by 3 bases and J by 0 bases, leaving 8 bases between them. The CDR3 region is CASSHPGLNTEAFF. DNA of the CDR3: TGTGCCAGCAGCCACCCAGGGTTGAACACTGAAGCTTTCTTT.

The gene calls are TRBV12-3 or TRBV12-4 and TRBJ2-3; 11 nucleotides match TRBD1. This CDR3 has 16 amino acids. Unmatched junction bases numbered 7, after V lost 5 bases and J lost 3 bases. CDR3 nucleotides: TGTGCCAGCAGTACTCGGACAGGGGGCCTGACAGATACGCAGTATTTT. Translated, it gives CASSTRTGGLTDTQYF.

This clonotype has a count of ten or more. The chain combines TRBV18 with TRBJ2-7, with D possibly TRBD2 on 6 matching bases. The V and J ends lost 1 base and 5 bases respectively, with 9 bases between them. Per the germline V gene, CDR1 is KGHSH and CDR2 is LQKENI. CDR3 length: 13 residues. CDR3 DNA sequence: TGTGCCAGCTCACCACTGGAGGGGAACGAGCAGTACTTC. Its translation: CASSPLEGNEQYF.

This sequence joins TRBV3-1 and TRBJ1-5, with 7 nucleotides matching TRBD1. Germline V CDR1 and CDR2: LGHDT, YNNKEL (reference sequence). V gave up 3 bases and J gave up 3 bases; unmatched junction bases: 5. The CDR3 totals 15 residues. Here the CDR3 reads CASSQRTGANQPQHF. CDR3 DNA sequence: TGTGCCAGCAGCCAGAGGACAGGAGCCAATCAGCCCCAGCATTTT.

This clonotype occurred many times. V is TRBV11-2 and J is TRBJ1-2; 8 positions agree with TRBD1. Trimming removed 1 base from V and 4 bases from J; junction bases left unmatched: 5. This CDR3 is built from 15 residues. CDR1 is SGHAT and CDR2 is FQNNGV in the germline V gene. The CDR3 here is CASSLVGTGLYGYTF. The CDR3 region has the DNA TGTGCCAGCAGCTTAGTAGGGACAGGCCTCTATGGCTACACCTTC.

This clonotype was detected a few times. The chain is built from TRBV5-6 and TRBJ1-3; TRBD1 aligns across 8 bases. The V gene end was trimmed by 4 bases and the J gene end by 0 bases; junction bases not matched to a gene: 9. CDR1 is SGHDT and CDR2 is YYEEEE in the germline V gene. The CDR3 runs 17 residues. In DNA form, the CDR3 reads TGTGCCAGCAGCCCCATTGGACAGGGAAGCTCTGGAAACACCATATATTTT. Protein product: CASSPIGQGSSGNTIYF.

This clonotype has at least ten counts. V usage is TRBV11-2 and J usage is TRBJ1-1, with 7 bases that match TRBD1. Losses at the gene ends were 0 bases for V and 0 bases for J; bases not matched to a gene: 13. The CDR3 length is 19 residues. Germline values: CDR1 SGHAT, CDR2 FQNNGV. CDR3 bases: TGTGCCAGCAGCTTAGAGGGCTCTTCTCCCGGGACAGTGAACACTGAAGCTTTCTTT. Translated, it gives CASSLEGSSPGTVNTEAFF.

The genes are TRBV6-5 and TRBJ2-7; 11 bases line up with TRBD1. Germline CDR1 MNHEY, CDR2 SVGAGI. V lost 0 bases and J lost 4; bases outside the gene matches: 5. The CDR3 totals 16 residues. CDR3 DNA sequence: TGTGCCAGCAGTTACTCCACCGGGACAGGGGGATACGAGCAGTACTTC. Translation gives CASSYSTGTGGYEQYF.